A selection of T cell receptor beta chains follows, all from one sample in a study of long-term antiretroviral therapy in people with HIV. TCRdb's table, derived via immunoSEQ multiplex PCR, lists solely in-frame clones and lacks some. Among roughly 13,000 clones, just over 75% were seen once, and the ten largest hold approximately 20%. This specimen consisted of unsorted PBMCs, obtained 1.3 years before starting antiretroviral therapy. The receptor source for this set is a man aged 40-49 years with HIV. CDR3s include the opening cysteine and the closing phenylalanine or tryptophan. D genes are given only for firm matches. The size entry is marked missing in some rows and otherwise reads once, few, many or a size class.

j_call d_call clone_size v_call cdr3_aa cdr3_nt
TRBJ1-2 TRBD1 NA TRBV7-2 CASSTSTGGGYGYTF TGTGCCAGCAGCACCTCGACAGGGGGCGGCTATGGCTACACCTTC
TRBJ2-7 NA NA TRBV10-3 CATGGGGGARVPYEQYF TGTGCCACCGGGGGAGGGGGTGGAGCGAGGGTCCCCTACGAGCAGTACTTC
TRBJ1-2 NA NA TRBV6-1 CASSVGQFYGYTF TGTGCCAGCAGTGTTGGGCAGTTTTATGGCTACACCTTC
TRBJ1-2 TRBD1 few TRBV5-4 CASSLGQGGYGYTF TGTGCCAGCAGCTTAGGACAGGGGGGGTATGGCTACACCTTC
TRBJ2-1 TRBD2 NA TRBV29-1 CSVERRGDSYNEQFF TGCAGCGTTGAACGGCGGGGGGACTCCTACAATGAGCAGTTCTTC
TRBJ1-5 NA NA TRBV12-5 CASGLANQPQHF TGTGCTAGTGGTTTAGCGAATCAGCCCCAGCATTTT
TRBJ2-5 TRBD1 once TRBV27 CASSFGRGRETQYF TGTGCCAGCAGTTTCGGCAGGGGGCGAGAGACCCAGTACTTC
TRBJ1-3 TRBD1 NA TRBV5-1 CASRYGTGISGNTIYF TGCGCCAGCAGATACGGGACAGGGATCTCTGGAAACACCATATATTTT
TRBJ1-2 NA few TRBV5-6 CASSRTAYGYTF TGTGCCAGCAGCCGGACAGCTTATGGCTACACCTTC
TRBJ1-4 NA NA TRBV30 CAWRARAATNEKLFF TGTGCCTGGAGGGCAAGAGCTGCAACTAATGAAAAACTGTTTTTT
TRBJ1-2 NA NA TRBV11-2 CASSLESGVGYGYTF TGTGCCAGCAGCTTAGAATCAGGGGTTGGCTATGGCTACACCTTC
TRBJ2-2 NA NA TRBV30 CAWTRKNLVDGELFF TGTGCCTGGACTAGGAAAAATTTGGTGGACGGGGAGCTGTTTTTT
TRBJ2-3 TRBD1 NA TRBV11-2 CASSITRGSTDTQYF TGTGCCAGCAGCATAACCAGGGGGAGCACAGATACGCAGTATTTT
TRBJ2-7 NA few TRBV6-1 CASQTVWSSYEQYF TGTGCCAGCCAAACAGTTTGGAGCTCCTACGAGCAGTACTTC
TRBJ1-2 NA NA TRBV2 CASSENTANYGYTF TGTGCCAGCAGTGAAAATACGGCGAACTATGGCTACACCTTC
TRBJ1-5 TRBD1 once TRBV30 CAWQTGNNQPQHF TGTGCCTGGCAGACAGGGAACAATCAGCCCCAGCATTTT
TRBJ1-5 NA NA TRBV19 CASSMGSNSFYSNQPQHF TGTGCCAGTAGTATGGGGAGCAACAGCTTTTATAGCAATCAGCCCCAGCATTTT
TRBJ2-7 TRBD1 NA TRBV19 CASSIDFGTGNSYEQYF TGTGCCAGTAGTATAGATTTTGGGACAGGGAACTCCTACGAGCAGTACTTC
TRBJ2-7 TRBD1 NA TRBV10-3 CAISPGTGPYEQYF TGTGCCATCAGCCCCGGGACAGGGCCCTACGAGCAGTACTTC
TRBJ1-2 NA NA TRBV5-6 CASSLVGDYGYTF TGTGCCAGCAGCTTGGTGGGAGACTATGGCTACACCTTC
TRBJ1-5 NA NA TRBV6-1 CASSETGNQPQHF TGTGCCAGCAGTGAAACAGGAAATCAGCCCCAGCATTTT
TRBJ2-3 NA NA TRBV18 CASSPPTRTDTQYF TGTGCCAGCTCACCCCCGACTCGGACAGATACGCAGTATTTT
TRBJ1-6 TRBD1 NA TRBV5-4 CASSFFIQGRTYNSPLHF TGTGCCAGCAGCTTTTTTATACAGGGGAGGACCTATAATTCACCCCTCCACTTT
TRBJ2-2 TRBD2 NA TRBV9 CASSQSGTSTGELFF TGTGCCAGCAGCCAATCCGGGACTAGCACCGGGGAGCTGTTTTTT
TRBJ1-4 NA NA TRBV7-2 CASSFQGPNEKLFF TGTGCCAGCAGCTTCCAGGGTCCCAATGAAAAACTGTTTTTT
TRBJ2-5 TRBD2 NA TRBV5-1 CASSTSGGSTETQYF TGCGCCAGCAGCACTAGCGGGGGATCGACGGAGACCCAGTACTTC
TRBJ1-2 NA NA TRBV30 CAWGGQGNYGYTF TGTGCCTGGGGGGGTCAGGGGAACTATGGCTACACCTTC